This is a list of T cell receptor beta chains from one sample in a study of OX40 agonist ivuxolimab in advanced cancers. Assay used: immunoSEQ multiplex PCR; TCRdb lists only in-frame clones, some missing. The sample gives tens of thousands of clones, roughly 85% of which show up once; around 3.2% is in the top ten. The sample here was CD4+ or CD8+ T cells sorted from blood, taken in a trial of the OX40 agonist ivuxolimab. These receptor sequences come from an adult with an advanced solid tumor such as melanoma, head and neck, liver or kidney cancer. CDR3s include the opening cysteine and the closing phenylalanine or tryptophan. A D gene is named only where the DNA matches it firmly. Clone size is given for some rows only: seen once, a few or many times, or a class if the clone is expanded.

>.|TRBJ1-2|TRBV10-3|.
CAMRGSYGYTF
TGTGCCATGAGGGGTAGCTATGGCTACACCTTC
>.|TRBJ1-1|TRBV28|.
CASSLRLTRTVNTEAFF
TGTGCCAGCAGTTTAAGATTGACCCGAACGGTGAACACTGAAGCTTTCTTT
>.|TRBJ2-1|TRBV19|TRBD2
CASSQRGGSYNEQFF
TGTGCCAGTAGTCAGCGGGGGGGCTCCTACAATGAGCAGTTCTTC
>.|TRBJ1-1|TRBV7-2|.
CASSFAQNTEAFF
TGTGCCAGCAGCTTCGCCCAGAACACTGAAGCTTTCTTT
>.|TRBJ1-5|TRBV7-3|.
CASSSGRGRGWQPQHF
TGTGCCAGCAGCTCCGGGAGGGGCCGGGGATGGCAGCCCCAGCATTTT
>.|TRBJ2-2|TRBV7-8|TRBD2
CASSLEGLVGTGELFF
TGTGCCAGCAGCTTAGAGGGACTAGTAGGCACCGGGGAGCTGTTTTTT
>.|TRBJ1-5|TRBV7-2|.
CASSLEEGNQPQHF
TGTGCCAGCAGCTTAGAGGAGGGGAATCAGCCCCAGCATTTT
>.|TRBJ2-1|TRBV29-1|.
CSAGKGGRLGNEQFF
TGCAGCGCCGGTAAAGGGGGGCGGTTGGGGAATGAGCAGTTCTTC
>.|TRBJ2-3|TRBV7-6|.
CASTSDPEDTQYF
TGTGCCAGCACCTCGGACCCCGAGGATACGCAGTATTTT
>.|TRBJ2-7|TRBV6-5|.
CASSYTGLSSYEQYF
TGTGCCAGCAGTTATACCGGGCTAAGCTCCTACGAGCAGTACTTC
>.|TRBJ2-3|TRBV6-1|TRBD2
CASRTLAGDTDTQYF
TGTGCCAGCAGAACACTAGCGGGGGACACAGATACGCAGTATTTT
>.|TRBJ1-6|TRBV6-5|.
CASSYRERSGSPLHF
TGTGCCAGCAGTTATCGGGAACGATCAGGGTCACCCCTCCACTTT
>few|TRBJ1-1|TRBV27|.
CASSLYREPIMNTEAFF
TGTGCCAGCAGTTTGTACAGAGAACCCATTATGAACACTGAAGCTTTCTTT
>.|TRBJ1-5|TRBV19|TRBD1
CASTRDRGYENQPQHF
TGTGCCAGTACTCGGGACAGGGGTTATGAAAATCAGCCCCAGCATTTT
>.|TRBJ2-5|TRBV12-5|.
CASAIRETQYF
TGTGCTAGTGCCATCCGAGAGACCCAGTACTTC
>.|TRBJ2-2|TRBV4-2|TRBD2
CASSRGGAGGPANTGELFF
TGTGCCAGCAGCCGAGGGGGCGCGGGGGGGCCTGCGAACACCGGGGAGCTGTTTTTT
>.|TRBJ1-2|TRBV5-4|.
CASSSREPGYTF
TGTGCCAGCAGCTCCCGGGAACCGGGCTACACCTTC
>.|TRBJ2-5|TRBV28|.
CASSRRAQETQYF
TGTGCCAGCAGCCGTAGGGCGCAAGAGACCCAGTACTTC
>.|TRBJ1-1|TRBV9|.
CASSATPGSRFTNTEAFF
TGTGCCAGCAGCGCCACCCCAGGTTCGAGGTTCACGAACACTGAAGCTTTCTTT
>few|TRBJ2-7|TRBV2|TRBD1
CASSAPREGQGLAYEQYF
TGTGCCAGCAGTGCCCCGCGCGAGGGACAGGGGTTGGCCTACGAGCAGTACTTC
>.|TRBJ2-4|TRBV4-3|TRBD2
CASSQAGAGGNIQYF
TGCGCCAGCAGCCAGGCCGGAGCGGGGGGAAACATTCAGTACTTC
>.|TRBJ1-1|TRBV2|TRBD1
CASSKTGLGTEAFF
TGTGCCAGCAGTAAGACAGGGTTGGGCACTGAAGCTTTCTTT
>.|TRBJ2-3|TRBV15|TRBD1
CATSRDRATDTQYF
TGTGCCACCAGCAGGGACAGGGCGACAGATACGCAGTATTTT
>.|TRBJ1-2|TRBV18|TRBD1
CASSGPGTGNYGYTF
TGTGCCAGCTCAGGCCCCGGGACAGGGAACTATGGCTACACCTTC
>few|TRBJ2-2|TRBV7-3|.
CASSLWPPGAGLPLELFF
TGTGCCAGCAGCTTATGGCCCCCTGGGGCAGGACTTCCCCTGGAGCTGTTTTTT
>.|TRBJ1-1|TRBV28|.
CASSLEGAYTEAFF
TGTGCCAGCAGTTTGGAAGGGGCCTACACTGAAGCTTTCTTT
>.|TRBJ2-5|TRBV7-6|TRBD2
CASSLVPASGGRTPRQETQYF
TGTGCCAGCAGCTTAGTTCCGGCTAGCGGGGGACGTACCCCTAGACAAGAGACCCAGTACTTC
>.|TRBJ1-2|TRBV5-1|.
CASSPRASNYGYTF
TGCGCCAGCAGCCCCCGAGCATCTAACTATGGCTACACCTTC
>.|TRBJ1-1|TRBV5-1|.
CASRAGREWEAFF
TGCGCCAGCAGGGCGGGAAGGGAATGGGAAGCTTTCTTT
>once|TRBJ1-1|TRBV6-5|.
CASSRGYATDTEAFF
TGTGCCAGCAGTCGAGGGTATGCGACGGACACTGAAGCTTTCTTT
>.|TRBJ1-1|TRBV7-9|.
CASSLAGQAQAFF
TGTGCCAGCAGCTTAGCGGGGCAGGCCCAAGCTTTCTTT
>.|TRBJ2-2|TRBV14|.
CASSQDPGLAGELFF
TGTGCCAGCAGCCAAGATCCGGGACTCGCCGGGGAGCTGTTTTTT
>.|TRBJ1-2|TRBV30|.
CAWSMAGGYGYTF
TGTGCCTGGAGTATGGCCGGCGGCTATGGCTACACCTTC
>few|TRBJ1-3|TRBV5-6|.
CASSQRNTIYF
TGTGCCAGCAGCCAGAGAAACACCATATATTTT
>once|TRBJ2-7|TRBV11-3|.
CASSRGRPGVPYEQYF
TGTGCCAGCAGCCGGGGCCGACCGGGGGTCCCCTACGAGCAGTACTTC
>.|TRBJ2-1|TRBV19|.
CASSPENYNEQFF
TGTGCCAGTAGCCCGGAGAACTACAATGAGCAGTTCTTC
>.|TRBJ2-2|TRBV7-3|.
CASSLDNTGELFF
TGTGCCAGCAGCTTAGACAACACCGGGGAGCTGTTTTTT
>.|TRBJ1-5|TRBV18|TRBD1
CASSPTTGAGQPQHF
TGTGCCAGCTCACCAACTACAGGGGCAGGGCAGCCCCAGCATTTT
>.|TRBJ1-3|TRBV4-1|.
CASSTPVRGRADGNTIYF
TGCGCCAGCAGCACCCCCGTCAGGGGCAGGGCAGATGGAAACACCATATATTTT
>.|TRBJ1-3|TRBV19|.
CASSMEGNSGNTIYF
TGTGCCAGTAGTATGGAGGGGAACTCTGGAAACACCATATATTTT
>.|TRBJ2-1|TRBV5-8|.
CASFGRQTGTTNEQFF
TGTGCCAGCTTCGGTAGACAAACCGGGACAACTAATGAGCAGTTCTTC
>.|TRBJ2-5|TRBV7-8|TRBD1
CASSPTGGPPGETQYF
TGTGCCAGCAGCCCTACAGGGGGCCCCCCTGGGGAGACCCAGTACTTC
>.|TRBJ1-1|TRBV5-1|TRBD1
CASSPGQSSNTEAFF
TGCGCCAGCAGCCCGGGACAGAGTTCGAACACTGAAGCTTTCTTT
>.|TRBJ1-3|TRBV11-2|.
CASSDPGSGNTIYF
TGTGCCAGCAGCGACCCGGGGTCTGGAAACACCATATATTTT
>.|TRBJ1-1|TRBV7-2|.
CASSLGASLNTEAFF
TGTGCCAGCAGCTTGGGGGCCAGTTTAAACACTGAAGCTTTCTTT